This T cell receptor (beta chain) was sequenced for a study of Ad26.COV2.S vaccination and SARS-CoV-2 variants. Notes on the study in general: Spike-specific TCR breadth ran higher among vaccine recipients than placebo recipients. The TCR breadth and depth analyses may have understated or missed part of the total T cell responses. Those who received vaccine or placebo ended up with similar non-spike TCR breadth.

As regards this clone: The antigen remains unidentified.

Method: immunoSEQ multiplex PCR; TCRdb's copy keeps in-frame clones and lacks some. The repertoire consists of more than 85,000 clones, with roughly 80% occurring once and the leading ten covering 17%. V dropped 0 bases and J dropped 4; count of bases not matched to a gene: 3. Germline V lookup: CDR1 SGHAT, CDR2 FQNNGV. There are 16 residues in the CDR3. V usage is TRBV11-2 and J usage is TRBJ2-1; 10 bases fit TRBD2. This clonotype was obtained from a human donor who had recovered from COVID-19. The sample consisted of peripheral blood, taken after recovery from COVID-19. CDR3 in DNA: TGTGCCAGCAGCTTAGAATCTAGCGGGGGTTACAATGAGCAGTTCTTC. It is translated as CASSLESSGGYNEQFF. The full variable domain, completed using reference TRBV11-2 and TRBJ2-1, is EAGVAQSPRYKIIEKRQSVAFWCNPISGHATLYWYQQILGQGPKLLIQFQNNGVVDDSQLPKDRFSAERLKGVDSTLKIQPAKLEDSAVYLCASSLESSGGYNEQFFGPGTRLTVL.